The next 14 T cell receptor beta chains were all read from a single sample in a study of technical replicates of blood from a few donors. Sequencing used immunoSEQ multiplex PCR; TCRdb keeps in-frame clones, though not all of them. The table includes 95,000 to 100,000 clones, 95% to 96% detected once. The sequenced sample consisted of T cells isolated from PBMCs. Receptors originate from a human donor in good health.

The chain joins TRBV7-8 to TRBJ2-1; 9 nucleotides align to TRBD1. Germline V gene lookup returns CDR1 SGHVS and CDR2 FQNEAQ. Germline trimming cut 2 bases from V and 8 bases from J; bases unmatched to any gene: 4. The CDR3 sequence is 14 residues long. The DNA of the CDR3 is TGTGCCAGCAGCTTAACAGGGGGCGCAGATGAGCAGTTCTTC. It codes for CASSLTGGADEQFF.

The genes are TRBV10-3 and TRBJ1-6, with 8 bases aligning to TRBD1. Germline assignment: CDR1 ENHRY and CDR2 SYGVKD. V lost 11 bases and J lost 9; bases outside the gene matches: 9. This CDR3 comprises 13 residues. This CDR3 reads CAARQGRGSPLHF. The CDR3 DNA is TGTGCCGCTAGACAGGGGAGGGGTTCACCCCTCCACTTT.

The chain links TRBV4-1 to TRBJ2-3, with 12 positions matching TRBD2. The CDR3 consists of 18 residues. Looked up from germline, CDR1 is MGHRA and CDR2 is YSYEKL. J lost 14 bases, V lost 2 bases, and 20 bases had no gene match. The CDR3, as DNA: TGCGCCAGCAGCCAAAGGGAGGCTCGACTAGCGGGGGTCGAAAATCGGTATTTT. This sequence encodes CASSQREARLAGVENRYF.

This chain joins TRBV29-1 and TRBJ1-4, with a tentative D call TRBD1 (5 bases). The germline V and J ends were trimmed by 6 bases and 0 bases, with 11 bases remaining between them. This CDR3 is 14 amino acids long. Per germline, CDR1 SQVTM and CDR2 ANQGSEA. In DNA form, the CDR3 reads TGCAGCGTAATGGACATTGCAACTAATGAAAAACTGTTTTTT. Residues: CSVMDIATNEKLFF.

The chain couples TRBV10-2 to TRBJ2-1; maybe TRBD2 (5 bases). Germline lookup yields CDR1 WSHSY and CDR2 SAAADI. The V end was cut by 8 bases, the J end by 1 base, with 18 bases between. The CDR3 length is 16 residues. This chain's CDR3 is CASVNVIRESYNEQFF. For the CDR3, the DNA is TGCGCCAGCGTAAATGTGATAAGGGAGTCCTACAATGAGCAGTTCTTC.

The chain uses TRBV5-1 and TRBJ2-1; 9 bases match TRBD1. Losses at the gene ends were 1 base for V and 3 bases for J; bases not matched to a gene: 2. This CDR3 spans 15 amino acids. CDR1 and CDR2 (germline): SGHRS, YFSETQ. CDR3 residues: CASSLWDRDYNEQFF. DNA of the CDR3: TGCGCCAGCAGCTTGTGGGACAGGGACTACAATGAGCAGTTCTTC. Variable domain in full (rest from reference TRBV5-1 and TRBJ2-1): KAGVTQTPRYLIKTRGQQVTLSCSPISGHRSVSWYQQTPGQGLQFLFEYFSETQRNKGNFPGRFSGRQFSNSRSEMNVSTLELGDSALYLCASSLWDRDYNEQFFGPGTRLTVL.

This chain joins TRBV9 and TRBJ2-1; 9 positions agree with TRBD2. This CDR3 has 15 amino acids. Per germline, CDR1 SGDLS and CDR2 YYNGEE. Trimming removed 8 bases from V and 0 bases from J; junction bases left unmatched: 6. CDR3 residues: CASTGGRDSYNEQFF. The CDR3 DNA sequence: TGTGCCAGTACTGGCGGGAGGGACTCCTACAATGAGCAGTTCTTC. The full variable domain, its missing parts supplied by reference TRBV9 and TRBJ2-1, is DSGVTQTPKHLITATGQRVTLRCSPRSGDLSVYWYQQSLDQGLQFLIQYYNGEERAKGNILERFSAQQFPDLHSELNLSSLELGDSALYFCASTGGRDSYNEQFFGPGTRLTVL.

As regards this clone: At one end, the junction sequence differs from germline, possibly due to a read error. The chain couples TRBV2 to TRBJ2-4, with 10 bases lining up with TRBD2. Germline values: CDR1 SNHLY, CDR2 FYNNEI. CDR3 length equals 15 residues. The CDR3 spells CASRLLAGAQNIQYF. The CDR3 DNA reads TGTGCCAGCCGTCTCCTAGCGGGAGCCCAAAACATTCAGTACTTC.

The rearrangement joins TRBV4-2 to TRBJ2-1; 7 bases are shared with TRBD2. The CDR3 length is 19 residues. The J segment lost 4 bases and the V segment lost 0 bases, leaving 15 bases of the junction unmatched. Germline CDR1 and CDR2: LGHNA and YNFKEQ. The CDR3 sequence is CASSQDNVLATQVYNEQFF. Written as DNA, the CDR3 is TGTGCCAGCAGCCAAGATAATGTACTAGCGACCCAAGTTTACAATGAGCAGTTCTTC.

The gene calls are TRBV27 and TRBJ2-7; TRBD1 matches at 7 bases. The CDR3 is 16 amino acids. Looked up from germline, CDR1 is MNHEY and CDR2 is SMNVEV (reference sequence). The ends lost 0 bases at V and 2 bases at J; junction bases unmatched: 7. The CDR3: CASSLSVGTVTYEQYF. CDR3 in DNA: TGTGCCAGCAGTTTATCGGTGGGGACAGTTACCTACGAGCAGTACTTC.

The chain employs TRBV12-5 and TRBJ1-5, with TRBD1 matching 7 bases. The CDR3 is made up of 19 amino acids. Per the germline V gene, CDR1 is LGHNT and CDR2 is FRNRAP. J gave up 2 bases and V 0 bases, and 13 bases lay outside the gene matches. CDR3 loop: CASGLVLPTGLWGNQPQHF. Written as DNA, the CDR3 is TGTGCTAGTGGTTTGGTTTTACCGACAGGGCTTTGGGGCAATCAGCCCCAGCATTTT.

This clone came up a few times. V and J are TRBV2 and TRBJ1-1, with D perhaps matching TRBD1 (6 bases). The CDR3 has 13 amino acids. Germline V gives CDR1 SNHLY, CDR2 FYNNEI. V was cut by 8 bases and J by 0 bases, with 10 bases left in between. The CDR3 sequence is CASHGQLNTEAFF. The CDR3 nucleotides read TGTGCCAGCCACGGACAGCTGAACACTGAAGCTTTCTTT.

The gene calls are TRBV19 and TRBJ1-2, with TRBD1 as a possible D gene (6 bases). The CDR3 is 14 residues long. Trimming removed 5 bases from V and 8 bases from J, with 18 bases in between. Germline CDR1 and CDR2: LNHDA and SQIVND (reference sequence). CDR3 DNA sequence: TGTGCCAGTAGTGCGGACAGCCCAGACTGGGGCTACACCTTC. This encodes CASSADSPDWGYTF.

The chain joins TRBV13 to TRBJ1-4; D possibly corresponds to TRBD1 (5 bases). The germline V and J ends were trimmed by 6 bases and 8 bases, with 16 bases remaining between them. This CDR3 is 14 amino acids long. Germline V gives CDR1 PRHDT, CDR2 FYEKMQ (reference sequence). CDR3: CASSLRQSGEKLFF. In DNA form, the CDR3 reads TGTGCCAGCAGTTTAAGACAGTCTGGAGAAAAACTGTTTTTT.